This TCR beta chain was sequenced in a study of CD4+ T cells in melanoma. Overall study findings and caveats: Reportedly, melanoma neoantigen-specific CD4+ T cells showed varied differentiation states.

V lost 0 bases, J lost 2 bases, and 14 bases lay in between. This CDR3 has 16 residues. In germline, CDR1 is SGHRS, CDR2 YFSETQ. As concerns this clone: No antigen is known for it.

Produced via immunoSEQ multiplex PCR; TCRdb's table is partial and in-frame only. The sample carries 90,000 to 130,000 clones, approximately 90% recorded once. The sample consisted of peripheral blood. This clonotype originated in a human donor with melanoma. This sequence joins TRBV5-1 and TRBJ1-1; TRBD1 is a possible D gene (6 bases). CDR3 sequence reads: CASSLAGGPSNTEAFF. The DNA for the CDR3 is TGCGCCAGCAGCTTGGCCGGGGGGCCATCCAACACTGAAGCTTTCTTT.